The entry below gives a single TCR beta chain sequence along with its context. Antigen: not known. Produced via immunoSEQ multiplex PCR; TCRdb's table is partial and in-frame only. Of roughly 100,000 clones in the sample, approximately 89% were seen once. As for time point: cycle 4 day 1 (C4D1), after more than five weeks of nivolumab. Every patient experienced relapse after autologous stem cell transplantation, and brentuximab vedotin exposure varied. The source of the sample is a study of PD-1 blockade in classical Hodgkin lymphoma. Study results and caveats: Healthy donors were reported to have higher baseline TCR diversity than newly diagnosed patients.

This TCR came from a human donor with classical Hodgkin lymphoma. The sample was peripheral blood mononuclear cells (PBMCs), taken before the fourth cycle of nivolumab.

The CDR3 DNA reads TGTGCCAGCAGCTTACCGACAGGGGGCGAGGAGACCCAGTACTTC. Translated, it gives CASSLPTGGEETQYF. This chain uses TRBV7-9 with TRBJ2-5; 10 nucleotides agree with TRBD1. V trimming: 2 bases; J trimming: 5 bases; junction bases outside the gene matches: 5. The CDR3 covers 15 residues. Looked up from germline, CDR1 is SEHNR and CDR2 is FQNEAQ (reference sequence).